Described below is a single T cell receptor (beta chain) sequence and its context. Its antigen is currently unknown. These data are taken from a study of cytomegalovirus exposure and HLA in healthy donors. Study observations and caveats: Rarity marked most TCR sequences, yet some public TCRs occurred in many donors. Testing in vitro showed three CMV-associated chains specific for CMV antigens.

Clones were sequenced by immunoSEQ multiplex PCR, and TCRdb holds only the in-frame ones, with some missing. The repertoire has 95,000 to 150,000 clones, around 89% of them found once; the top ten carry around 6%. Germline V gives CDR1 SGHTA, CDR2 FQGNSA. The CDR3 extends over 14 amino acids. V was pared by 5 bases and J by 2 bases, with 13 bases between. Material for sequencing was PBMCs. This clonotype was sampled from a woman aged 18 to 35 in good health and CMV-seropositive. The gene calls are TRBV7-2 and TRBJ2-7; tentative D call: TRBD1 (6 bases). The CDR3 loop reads CASSRTEVAYEQYF. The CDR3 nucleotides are TGTGCCAGCAGCCGGACAGAAGTGGCCTACGAGCAGTACTTC.